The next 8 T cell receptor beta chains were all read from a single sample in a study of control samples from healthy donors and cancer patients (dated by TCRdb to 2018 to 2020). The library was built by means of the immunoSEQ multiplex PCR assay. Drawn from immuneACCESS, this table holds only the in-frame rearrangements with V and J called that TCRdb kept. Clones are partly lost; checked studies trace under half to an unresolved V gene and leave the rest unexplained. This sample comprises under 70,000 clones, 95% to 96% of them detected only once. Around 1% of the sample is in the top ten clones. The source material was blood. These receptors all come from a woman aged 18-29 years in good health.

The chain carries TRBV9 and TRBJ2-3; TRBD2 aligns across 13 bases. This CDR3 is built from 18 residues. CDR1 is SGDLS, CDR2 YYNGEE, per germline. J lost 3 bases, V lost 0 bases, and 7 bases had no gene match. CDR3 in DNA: TGTGCCAGCAGCGTAGACCATGGACTAGCGGGGGAAACAGATACGCAGTATTTT. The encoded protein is CASSVDHGLAGETDTQYF.

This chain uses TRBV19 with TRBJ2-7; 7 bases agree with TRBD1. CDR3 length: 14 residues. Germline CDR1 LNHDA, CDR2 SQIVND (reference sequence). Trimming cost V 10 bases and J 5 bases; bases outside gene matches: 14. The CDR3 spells CATTLGQAPNEQYF. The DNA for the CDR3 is TGTGCCACCACACTCGGACAGGCCCCCAACGAGCAGTACTTC.

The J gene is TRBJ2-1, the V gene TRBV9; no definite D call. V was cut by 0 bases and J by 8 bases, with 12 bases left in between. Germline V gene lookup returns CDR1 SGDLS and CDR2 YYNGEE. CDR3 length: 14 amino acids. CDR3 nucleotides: TGTGCCAGCAGCGTAGGCGGATCCACGGATGAGCAGTTCTTC. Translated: CASSVGGSTDEQFF.

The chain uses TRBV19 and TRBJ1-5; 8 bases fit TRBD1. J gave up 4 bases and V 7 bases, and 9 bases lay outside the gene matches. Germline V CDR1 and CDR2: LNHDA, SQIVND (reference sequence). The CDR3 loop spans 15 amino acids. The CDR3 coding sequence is TGTGCCAGTATCTCCGGGACAGGAGAAAATCAGCCCCAGCATTTT. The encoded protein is CASISGTGENQPQHF. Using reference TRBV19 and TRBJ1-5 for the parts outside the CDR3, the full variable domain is DGGITQSPKYLFRKEGQNVTLSCEQNLNHDAMYWYRQDPGQGLRLIYYSQIVNDFQKGDIAEGYSVSREKKESFPLTVTSAQKNPTAFYLCASISGTGENQPQHFGDGTRLSIL.

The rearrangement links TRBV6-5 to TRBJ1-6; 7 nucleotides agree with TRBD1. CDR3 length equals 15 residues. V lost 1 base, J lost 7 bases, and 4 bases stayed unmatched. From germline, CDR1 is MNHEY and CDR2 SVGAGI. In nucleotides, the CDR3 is TGTGCCAGCAGTTACTGGGACAGTAGCAATTCACCCCTCCACTTT. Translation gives CASSYWDSSNSPLHF.

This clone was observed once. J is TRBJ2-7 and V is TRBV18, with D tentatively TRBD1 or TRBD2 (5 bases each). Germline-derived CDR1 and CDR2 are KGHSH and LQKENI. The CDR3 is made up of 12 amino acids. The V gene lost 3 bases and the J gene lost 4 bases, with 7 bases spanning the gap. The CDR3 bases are TGTGCCAGCTCACCGGGACCTTACGAGCAGTACTTC. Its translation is CASSPGPYEQYF.

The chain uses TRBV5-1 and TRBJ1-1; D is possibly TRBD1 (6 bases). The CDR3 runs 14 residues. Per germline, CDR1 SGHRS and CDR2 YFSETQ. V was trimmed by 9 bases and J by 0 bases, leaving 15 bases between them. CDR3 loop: CATRQELMNTEAFF. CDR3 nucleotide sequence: TGCGCCACCCGACAGGAATTAATGAACACTGAAGCTTTCTTT. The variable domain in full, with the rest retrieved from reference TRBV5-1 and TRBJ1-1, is KAGVTQTPRYLIKTRGQQVTLSCSPISGHRSVSWYQQTPGQGLQFLFEYFSETQRNKGNFPGRFSGRQFSNSRSEMNVSTLELGDSALYLCATRQELMNTEAFFGQGTRLTVV.

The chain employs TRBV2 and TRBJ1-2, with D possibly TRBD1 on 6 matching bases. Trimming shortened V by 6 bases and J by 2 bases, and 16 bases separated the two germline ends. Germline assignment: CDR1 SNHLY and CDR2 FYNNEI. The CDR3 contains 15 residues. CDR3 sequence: CASSVNRAQNYGYTF. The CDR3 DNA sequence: TGTGCCAGCAGCGTTAACAGGGCCCAAAACTATGGCTACACCTTC.